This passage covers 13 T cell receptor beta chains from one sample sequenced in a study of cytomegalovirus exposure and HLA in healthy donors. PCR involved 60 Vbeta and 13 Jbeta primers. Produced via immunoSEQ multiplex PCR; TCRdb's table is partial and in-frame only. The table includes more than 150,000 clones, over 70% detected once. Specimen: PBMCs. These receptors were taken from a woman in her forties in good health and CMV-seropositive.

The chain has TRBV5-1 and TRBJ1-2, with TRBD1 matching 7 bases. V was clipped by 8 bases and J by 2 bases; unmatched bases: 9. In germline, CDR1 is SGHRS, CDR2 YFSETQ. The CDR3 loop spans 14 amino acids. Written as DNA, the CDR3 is TGCGCCAGTAAGGATTCAGGGGGAAACTATGGCTACACCTTC. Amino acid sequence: CASKDSGGNYGYTF.

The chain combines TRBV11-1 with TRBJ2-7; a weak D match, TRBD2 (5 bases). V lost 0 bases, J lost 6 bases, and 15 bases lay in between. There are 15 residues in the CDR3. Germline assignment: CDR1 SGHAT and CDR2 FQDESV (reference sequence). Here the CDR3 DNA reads TGTGCCAGCAGCTTAGCGGGTGGAGGCCCCAGCGAGCAGTACTTC. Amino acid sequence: CASSLAGGGPSEQYF.

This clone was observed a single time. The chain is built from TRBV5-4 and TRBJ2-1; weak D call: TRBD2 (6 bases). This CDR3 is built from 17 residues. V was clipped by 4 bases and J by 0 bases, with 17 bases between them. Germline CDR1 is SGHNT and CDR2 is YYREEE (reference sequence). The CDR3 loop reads CASSPGRGPSSYNEQFF. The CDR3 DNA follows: TGTGCCAGCAGCCCCGGGCGGGGCCCAAGCTCCTACAATGAGCAGTTCTTC. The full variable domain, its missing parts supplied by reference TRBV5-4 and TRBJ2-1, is ETGVTQSPTHLIKTRGQQVTLRCSSQSGHNTVSWYQQALGQGPQFIFQYYREEENGRGNFPPRFSGLQFPNYSSELNVNALELDDSALYLCASSPGRGPSSYNEQFFGPGTRLTVL.

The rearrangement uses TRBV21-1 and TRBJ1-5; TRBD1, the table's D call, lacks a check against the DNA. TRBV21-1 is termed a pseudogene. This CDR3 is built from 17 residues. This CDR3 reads CASSKGGGGRTDQPQHF. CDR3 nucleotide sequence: TGTGCCAGCAGCAAAGGAGGGGGCGGCAGGACAGATCAGCCCCAGCATTTT.

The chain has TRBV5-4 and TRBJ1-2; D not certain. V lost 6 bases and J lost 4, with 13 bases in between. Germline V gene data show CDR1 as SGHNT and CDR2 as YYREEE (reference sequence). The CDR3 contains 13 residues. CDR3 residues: CASTSVRGYGYTF. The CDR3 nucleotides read TGTGCCAGCACCTCGGTCAGAGGCTATGGCTACACCTTC.

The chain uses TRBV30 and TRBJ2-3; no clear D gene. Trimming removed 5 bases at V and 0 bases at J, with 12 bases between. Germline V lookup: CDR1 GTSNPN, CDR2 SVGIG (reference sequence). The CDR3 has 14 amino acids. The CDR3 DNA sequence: TGTGCCTGGGTGGCCGCTTATAGCACAGATACGCAGTATTTT. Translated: CAWVAAYSTDTQYF.

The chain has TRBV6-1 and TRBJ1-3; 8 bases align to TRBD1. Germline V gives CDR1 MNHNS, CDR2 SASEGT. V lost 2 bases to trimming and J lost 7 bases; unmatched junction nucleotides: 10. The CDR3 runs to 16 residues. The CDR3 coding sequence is TGTGCCAGCAGTGAACAGGACAGGGTGCGGGGGAACACCATATATTTT. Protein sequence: CASSEQDRVRGNTIYF.

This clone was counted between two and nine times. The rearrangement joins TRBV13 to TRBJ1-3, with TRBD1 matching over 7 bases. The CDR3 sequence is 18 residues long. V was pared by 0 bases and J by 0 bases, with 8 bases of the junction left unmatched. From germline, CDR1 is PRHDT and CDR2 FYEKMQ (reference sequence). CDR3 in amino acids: CASSLGSDRQNSGNTIYF. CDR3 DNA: TGTGCCAGCAGCTTAGGCTCGGACAGGCAAAACTCTGGAAACACCATATATTTT.

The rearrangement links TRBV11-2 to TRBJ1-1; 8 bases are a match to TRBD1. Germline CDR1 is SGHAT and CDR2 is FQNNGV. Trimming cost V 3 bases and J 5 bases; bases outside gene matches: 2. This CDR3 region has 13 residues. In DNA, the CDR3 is TGTGCCAGCAGCTTCAGGACAGGGACTGAAGCTTTCTTT. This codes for CASSFRTGTEAFF.

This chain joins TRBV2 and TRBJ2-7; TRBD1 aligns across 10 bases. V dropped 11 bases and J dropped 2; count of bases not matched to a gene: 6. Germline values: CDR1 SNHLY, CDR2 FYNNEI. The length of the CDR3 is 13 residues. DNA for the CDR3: TGTGCCGGGGGACAGGGGCTAACCTACGAGCAGTACTTC. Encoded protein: CAGGQGLTYEQYF.

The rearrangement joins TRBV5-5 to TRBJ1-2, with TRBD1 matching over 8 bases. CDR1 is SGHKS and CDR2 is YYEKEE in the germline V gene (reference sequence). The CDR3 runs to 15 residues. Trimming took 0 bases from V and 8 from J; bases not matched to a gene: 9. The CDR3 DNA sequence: TGTGCCAGCAGCTTGGAGCACAGGGGGATTGGGGGCTACACCTTC. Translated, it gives CASSLEHRGIGGYTF.

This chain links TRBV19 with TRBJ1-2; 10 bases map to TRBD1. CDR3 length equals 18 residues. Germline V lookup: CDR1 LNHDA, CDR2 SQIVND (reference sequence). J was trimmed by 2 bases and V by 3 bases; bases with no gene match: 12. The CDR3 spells CASSIDGGQGVLNYGYTF. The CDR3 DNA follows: TGTGCCAGTAGTATTGATGGAGGACAGGGGGTTCTCAACTATGGCTACACCTTC.

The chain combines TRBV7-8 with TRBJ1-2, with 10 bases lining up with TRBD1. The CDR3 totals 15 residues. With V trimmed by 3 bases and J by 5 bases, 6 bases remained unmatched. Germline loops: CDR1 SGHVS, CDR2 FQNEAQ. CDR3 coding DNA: TGTGCCAGCAGCTTTTTTAGGACAGGGGGTTATGGCTACACCTTC. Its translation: CASSFFRTGGYGYTF.